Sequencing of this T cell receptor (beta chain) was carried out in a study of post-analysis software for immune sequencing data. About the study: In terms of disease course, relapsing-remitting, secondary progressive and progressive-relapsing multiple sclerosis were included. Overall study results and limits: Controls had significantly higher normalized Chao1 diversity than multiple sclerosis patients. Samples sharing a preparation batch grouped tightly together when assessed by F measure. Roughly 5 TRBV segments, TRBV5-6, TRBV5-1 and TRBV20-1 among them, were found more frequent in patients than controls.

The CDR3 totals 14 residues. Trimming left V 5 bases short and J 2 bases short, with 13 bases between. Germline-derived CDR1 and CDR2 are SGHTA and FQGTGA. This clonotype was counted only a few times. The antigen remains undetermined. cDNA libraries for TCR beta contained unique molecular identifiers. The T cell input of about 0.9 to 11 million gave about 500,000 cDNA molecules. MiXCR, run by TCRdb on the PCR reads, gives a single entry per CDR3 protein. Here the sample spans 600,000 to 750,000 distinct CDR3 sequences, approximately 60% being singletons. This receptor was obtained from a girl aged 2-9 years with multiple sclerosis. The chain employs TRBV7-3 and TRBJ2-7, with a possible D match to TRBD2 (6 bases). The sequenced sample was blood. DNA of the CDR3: TGTGCCAGCAGCACCTCTAGCGACGCCTACGAGCAGTACTTC. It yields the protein CASSTSSDAYEQYF.